These 29 T cell receptor beta chains came from one sample sequenced in a study of blood T cell repertoires in COVID-19. This table comes from immunoSEQ multiplex PCR, and its TCRdb copy is limited to in-frame clones, with some not included. The data show 150,000 or so clones, approximately 78% seen once. Material: peripheral blood. These receptors came from a human donor with acute or convalescent COVID-19. The donor label of this sample is uncertain.

The V call is TRBV5-1, the J call TRBJ2-1; D is perhaps TRBD1 (6 bases). V dropped 3 bases and J dropped 5 bases, with 15 bases sitting between them. Germline V gene data show CDR1 as SGHRS and CDR2 as YFSETQ. This CDR3 has 15 amino acids. The DNA of the CDR3 is TGCGCCAGCAGCTCGAGGCAGGGGATCCACAATGAGCAGTTCTTC. This gives the protein CASSSRQGIHNEQFF.

J is TRBJ2-4 and V is TRBV11-2; D may be TRBD1 (5 bases). The CDR3 is made up of 14 amino acids. V lost 4 bases and J lost 7, with 14 bases in between. Germline V gene data show CDR1 as SGHAT and CDR2 as FQNNGV. The CDR3 DNA is TGTGCCAGCAGCTCTCCAAACAGGATTAACATTCAGTACTTC. It is translated as CASSSPNRINIQYF.

The CDR3 DNA is TGTGCCAGCAGCCCAGACGGACAGGGGTATGGCTACACCTTC. Encoded protein: CASSPDGQGYGYTF. The rearrangement joins TRBV7-3 to TRBJ1-2; 9 positions agree with TRBD1. The ends lost 5 bases at V and 5 bases at J; junction bases unmatched: 6. This CDR3 comprises 14 residues. Looked up from germline, CDR1 is SGHTA and CDR2 is FQGTGA.

The sample holds a few counts of this clone. J is TRBJ2-7 and V is TRBV5-1; D gene unclear. Trimming removed 0 bases from V and 5 bases from J, with 3 bases in between. The CDR3 loop spans 11 amino acids. Per germline, CDR1 SGHRS and CDR2 YFSETQ. CDR3 sequence: CASSLEHEQYF. The CDR3 region has the DNA TGCGCCAGCAGCTTGGAGCACGAGCAGTACTTC.

This chain joins TRBV5-1 and TRBJ2-3; a weak D match, TRBD2 (6 bases). CDR1 and CDR2 from the germline V gene are SGHRS and YFSETQ. The CDR3 is 14 amino acids. Trimming took 5 bases from V and 11 from J, leaving 21 bases between them. The chain's CDR3 is CASSPGTGGLEQYF. CDR3 nucleotides: TGCGCCAGCAGTCCCGGGACTGGGGGGTTGGAGCAGTATTTT. The full variable domain, its missing parts supplied by reference TRBV5-1 and TRBJ2-3, is KAGVTQTPRYLIKTRGQQVTLSCSPISGHRSVSWYQQTPGQGLQFLFEYFSETQRNKGNFPGRFSGRQFSNSRSEMNVSTLELGDSALYLCASSPGTGGLEQYFGPGTRLTVL.

The chain is built from TRBV4-1 and TRBJ1-5; 11 nucleotides line up with TRBD1. J was trimmed by 4 bases and V by 4 bases; bases with no gene match: 6. CDR3 length: 16 amino acids. Germline CDR1 and CDR2: MGHRA and YSYEKL. The CDR3 DNA is TGCGCCAGCAGCCCCGAGGGACAGGGGGGGAATCAGCCCCAGCATTTT. As protein: CASSPEGQGGNQPQHF.

The chain employs TRBV7-2 and TRBJ1-2, with D unresolved. This CDR3 is 16 amino acids long. Trimming removed 1 base at V and 5 bases at J, with 17 bases between. Germline CDR1 is SGHTA and CDR2 is FQGNSA. The CDR3 protein is CASSLDFGRQVYGYTF. In DNA form, the CDR3 reads TGTGCCAGCAGCTTAGACTTCGGGAGGCAAGTTTATGGCTACACCTTC.

The J gene is TRBJ1-1, the V gene TRBV6-6, with 9 bases fitting TRBD1. This CDR3 is 16 amino acids long. Looked up from germline, CDR1 is MNHNY and CDR2 is SVGAGI (reference sequence). Trimming at V came to 2 bases and at J to 4 bases, leaving 8 bases not matched to a gene. The CDR3 region has the DNA TGTGCCAGCAGTTACGTCCAGACAGGGGGAGGCACTGAAGCTTTCTTT. This translates into CASSYVQTGGGTEAFF.

V usage is TRBV6-5 and J usage is TRBJ2-3; TRBD1 matches 7 bases. The ends lost 6 bases at V and 4 bases at J; junction bases unmatched: 4. Per germline, CDR1 MNHEY and CDR2 SVGAGI. The CDR3 contains 13 residues. CDR3 amino acids: CASRWDRSDTQYF. CDR3 in DNA: TGTGCCAGCAGGTGGGACAGATCAGATACGCAGTATTTT.

J is TRBJ1-1 and V is TRBV7-2, with a possible D match to TRBD1 (6 bases). CDR3 length equals 14 residues. Germline CDR1 is SGHTA and CDR2 is FQGNSA. The V end lost 5 bases, the J end lost 3 bases, and 13 bases lay between the germline ends. The DNA for the CDR3 is TGTGCCAGCAGCAACGGACAGATCGACACTGAAGCTTTCTTT. Its translation is CASSNGQIDTEAFF.

The gene calls are TRBV3-1 (or the pseudogene TRBV3-2) and TRBJ1-4, with a tentative D call TRBD1 (5 bases). CDR3 length: 15 amino acids. V lost 1 base to trimming and J lost 8 bases, with 14 bases between them. The germline CDR1 and CDR2 sequences are LGHDT and YNNKEL (reference sequence). CDR3 DNA sequence: TGTGCCAGCAGCCAAGGGGTTAGCGGGGCGGAAAAACTGTTTTTT. Amino acids: CASSQGVSGAEKLFF.

The chain couples TRBV29-1 to TRBJ1-2, with D tentatively TRBD1 (6 bases). The V gene lost 4 bases and the J gene lost 0 bases, with 12 bases spanning the gap. The CDR3 loop spans 14 amino acids. Germline CDR1 SQVTM, CDR2 ANQGSEA. This CDR3 reads CSVGDTGANYGYTF. DNA of the CDR3: TGCAGCGTTGGGGACACCGGAGCTAACTATGGCTACACCTTC. Together with reference TRBV29-1 and TRBJ1-2, the CDR3 gives the full variable domain: SAVISQKPSRDICQRGTSLTIQCQVDSQVTMMFWYRQQPGQSLTLIATANQGSEATYESGFVIDKFPISRPNLTFSTLTVSNMSPEDSSIYLCSVGDTGANYGYTFGSGTRLTVV.

This clone has just one count. The gene calls are TRBV29-1 and TRBJ2-3; TRBD1 agrees at 8 bases. J lost 4 bases, V lost 7 bases, and 7 bases had no gene match. Germline CDR1 reads SQVTM; CDR2 reads ANQGSEA. CDR3 length equals 13 residues. CDR3 DNA: TGCAGCGCCCCGGGGACAGGTTCAGATACGCAGTATTTT. This encodes CSAPGTGSDTQYF.

The chain has TRBV10-3 and TRBJ2-4; maybe TRBD2 (6 bases). The germline gives CDR1 ENHRY, CDR2 SYGVKD. V was pared by 0 bases and J by 2 bases, with 14 bases between. The CDR3 runs to 17 residues. In DNA, the CDR3 is TGTGCCATCAGTGAGTCGGAGACGGGGAGGCCCAAAAACATTCAGTACTTC. This translates into CAISESETGRPKNIQYF.

The table lists this clone with a few counts. This chain links TRBV4-1 with TRBJ2-7; unclear D gene. Germline lookup yields CDR1 MGHRA and CDR2 YSYEKL. V gave up 0 bases and J gave up 3 bases, with 6 bases separating them. The CDR3 is 13 amino acids. The CDR3 nucleotides read TGCGCCAGCAGCCAAGAGAGGTTCTACGAGCAGTACTTC. Its translation is CASSQERFYEQYF.

The genes are TRBV7-9 and TRBJ2-1; D might be TRBD1 (6 bases). CDR1 SEHNR and CDR2 FQNEAQ come from the germline V gene (reference sequence). There are 11 residues in the CDR3. Trimming pared 7 bases from V and 10 bases from J, leaving 11 bases between. The CDR3 is CASTEDREQFF. CDR3 bases: TGTGCCAGCACCGAGGACAGAGAGCAGTTCTTC.

J is TRBJ1-2 and V is TRBV29-1, with 8 bases identical to TRBD1. The CDR3 loop spans 12 amino acids. The V gene's germline CDR1 is SQVTM and CDR2 ANQGSEA. V trimming: 7 bases; J trimming: 6 bases; junction bases outside the gene matches: 7. The CDR3 spells CSAGTGINGYTF. The CDR3, as DNA: TGCAGCGCCGGGACAGGAATTAATGGCTACACCTTC.

The CDR3 bases are TGTGCCAGCAGCTTAGACGGGAATAGCAATCAGCCCCAGCATTTT. It codes for CASSLDGNSNQPQHF. The V and J genes are TRBV7-9 and TRBJ1-5; D unresolved. Germline V lookup: CDR1 SEHNR, CDR2 FQNEAQ (reference sequence). V was cut by 1 base and J by 0 bases, with 7 bases left in between. The CDR3 runs 15 residues.

This chain connects TRBV12-3 or TRBV12-4 to TRBJ1-2; 7 bases line up with TRBD1. The CDR3 is made up of 13 amino acids. V shed 3 bases and J 4 bases; nucleotides not matched to a gene: 2. The CDR3 loop reads CASSLDRSYGYTF. In DNA, the CDR3 is TGTGCCAGCAGTTTGGACAGGTCCTATGGCTACACCTTC.

In this sample, this clone turned up once. The junction differs from germline at one of its ends, possibly a read error. The CDR3 loop is CASSPGTGDPGANVLTF. As DNA, the CDR3 is TGTGCTAGCAGCCCCGGGACAGGCGACCCTGGGGCCAACGTCCTGACTTTC. The chain has TRBV7-7 and TRBJ2-6; 8 nucleotides agree with TRBD1. The CDR3 spans 17 residues. Germline V gives CDR1 SSHAT, CDR2 FNYEAQ (reference sequence).

The rearrangement joins TRBV7-9 to TRBJ2-3, with 11 nucleotides matching TRBD1. The CDR3 extends over 15 amino acids. Trimming took 4 bases from V and 3 from J; bases not matched to a gene: 3. CDR1 and CDR2 (germline): SEHNR, FQNEAQ (reference sequence). CDR3 sequence (DNA): TGTGCCAGCAGCTCCGGGACAGGGGGGACAGATACGCAGTATTTT. Amino acid sequence: CASSSGTGGTDTQYF.

The chain joins TRBV5-1 to TRBJ2-5; 9 nucleotides agree with TRBD2. V lost 4 bases, J lost 3 bases, and 10 bases stayed unmatched. CDR1 is SGHRS and CDR2 is YFSETQ in the germline V gene. This CDR3 has 16 amino acids. CDR3 DNA sequence: TGCGCCAGCAGCCCCGGACTGGCGGGGGGGGAAGAGACCCAGTACTTC. This gives the protein CASSPGLAGGEETQYF. The full variable domain, its missing parts supplied by reference TRBV5-1 and TRBJ2-5, is KAGVTQTPRYLIKTRGQQVTLSCSPISGHRSVSWYQQTPGQGLQFLFEYFSETQRNKGNFPGRFSGRQFSNSRSEMNVSTLELGDSALYLCASSPGLAGGEETQYFGPGTRLLVL.

This clone was counted only a few times. CDR3 in DNA: TGTGCCAGCAGCTTAGCAGGTCCGGGAGCGTTGTCCCTCCACTTT. Its protein product is CASSLAGPGALSLHF. The rearrangement links TRBV7-9 to TRBJ1-6; no clear D. The V gene lost 0 bases and the J gene lost 14 bases, with 17 bases spanning the gap. This CDR3 is 15 amino acids long. Germline V gene sequence: CDR1 SEHNR, CDR2 FQNEAQ (reference sequence).

The chain carries TRBV29-1 and TRBJ2-5, with D maybe TRBD1 (5 bases). Germline V gene data show CDR1 as SQVTM and CDR2 as ANQGSEA. V lost 6 bases and J lost 2, with 16 bases in between. CDR3 length: 14 amino acids. The CDR3 DNA reads TGCAGCGTCTGGACACCGACCACTCAAGAGACCCAGTACTTC. It encodes CSVWTPTTQETQYF.

The CDR3 reads CASSEGLGVGYGYTF. The DNA for the CDR3 is TGTGCCAGCAGTGAAGGGTTAGGGGTCGGCTATGGCTACACCTTC. The rearrangement joins TRBV6-1 to TRBJ1-2; a possible D gene is TRBD1 (5 bases). The CDR3 sequence is 15 residues long. The V end lost 1 base, the J end lost 4 bases, and 13 bases lay between the germline ends. Germline-derived CDR1 and CDR2 are MNHNS and SASEGT.

The rearrangement joins TRBV6-2 or TRBV6-3 to TRBJ1-1; perhaps TRBD1 as D (6 bases). CDR3 length equals 16 residues. From germline, CDR1 is MNHEY and CDR2 SVGEGT. V lost 0 bases and J 1 base, leaving 12 bases between the germline ends. The CDR3 protein is CASSYSYSGENTEAFF. The CDR3 DNA follows: TGTGCCAGCAGTTACTCATATTCAGGGGAGAACACTGAAGCTTTCTTT.

The J gene is TRBJ1-1, the V gene TRBV10-3; weak D call: TRBD1 (5 bases). Germline CDR1 is ENHRY and CDR2 is SYGVKD. Trimming left V 2 bases short and J 1 base short, with 14 bases between. CDR3 length: 16 amino acids. The CDR3: CAISEPRWGENTEAFF. In nucleotides, the CDR3 is TGTGCCATCAGTGAGCCTCGGTGGGGGGAGAACACTGAAGCTTTCTTT.

The chain joins TRBV7-8 to TRBJ2-7; D is possibly TRBD2 (6 bases). The CDR3 totals 15 residues. Trimming stripped 5 bases from V and 1 base from J, with 15 bases between. CDR1 SGHVS and CDR2 FQNEAQ come from the germline V gene. The chain's CDR3 is CASSPRLGGSYEQYF. Written as DNA, the CDR3 is TGTGCCAGCAGCCCCCGCTTAGGAGGGTCCTACGAGCAGTACTTC.

Written as DNA, the CDR3 is TGCGCCAGCAGCTTGGGATCGGGTAATGGCAATCAGCCCCAGCATTTT. This encodes CASSLGSGNGNQPQHF. The chain is built from TRBV5-1 and TRBJ1-5; D remains unclear. V lost 0 bases to trimming and J lost 2 bases, with 12 bases between them. Germline lookup yields CDR1 SGHRS and CDR2 YFSETQ. CDR3 length: 16 amino acids. Using reference TRBV5-1 and TRBJ1-5 for the parts outside the CDR3, the full variable domain is KAGVTQTPRYLIKTRGQQVTLSCSPISGHRSVSWYQQTPGQGLQFLFEYFSETQRNKGNFPGRFSGRQFSNSRSEMNVSTLELGDSALYLCASSLGSGNGNQPQHFGDGTRLSIL.